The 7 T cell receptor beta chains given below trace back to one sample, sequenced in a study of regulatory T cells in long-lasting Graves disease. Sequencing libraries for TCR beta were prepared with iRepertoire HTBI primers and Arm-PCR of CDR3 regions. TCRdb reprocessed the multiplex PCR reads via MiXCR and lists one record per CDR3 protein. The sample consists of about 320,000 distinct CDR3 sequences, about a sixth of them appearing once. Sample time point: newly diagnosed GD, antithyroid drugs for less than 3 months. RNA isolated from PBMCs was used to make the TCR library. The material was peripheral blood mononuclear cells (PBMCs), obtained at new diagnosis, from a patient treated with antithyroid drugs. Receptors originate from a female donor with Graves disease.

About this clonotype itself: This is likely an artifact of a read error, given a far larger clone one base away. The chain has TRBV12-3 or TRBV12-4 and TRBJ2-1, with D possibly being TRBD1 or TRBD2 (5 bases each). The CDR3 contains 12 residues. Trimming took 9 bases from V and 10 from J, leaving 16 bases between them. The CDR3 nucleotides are TGTGCCAGTGGGAGAGGGGTCTACGAGCAGTTCTTC. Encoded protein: CASGRGVYEQFF.

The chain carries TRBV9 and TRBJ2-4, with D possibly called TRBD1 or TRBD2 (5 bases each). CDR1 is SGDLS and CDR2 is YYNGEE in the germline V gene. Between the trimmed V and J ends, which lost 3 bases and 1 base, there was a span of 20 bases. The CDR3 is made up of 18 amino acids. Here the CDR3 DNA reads TGTGCCAGCAGCGCCCGGGACGATTCGCTGGAGGCCAAAAACATTCAGTACTTC. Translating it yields CASSARDDSLEAKNIQYF.

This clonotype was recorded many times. DNA for the CDR3: TGTGCCAGCAGCTTCGGGACTAGCTTCACAGAGCAGTTCTTC. It yields the protein CASSFGTSFTEQFF. The rearrangement uses TRBV11-2 and TRBJ2-1; 9 bases agree with TRBD2. This CDR3 has 14 residues. V lost 3 bases to trimming and J lost 10 bases; unmatched junction nucleotides: 7. Germline lookup yields CDR1 SGHAT and CDR2 FQNNGV. Full variable domain (missing parts from reference TRBV11-2 and TRBJ2-1): EAGVAQSPRYKIIEKRQSVAFWCNPISGHATLYWYQQILGQGPKLLIQFQNNGVVDDSQLPKDRFSAERLKGVDSTLKIQPAKLEDSAVYLCASSFGTSFTEQFFGPGTRLTVL.

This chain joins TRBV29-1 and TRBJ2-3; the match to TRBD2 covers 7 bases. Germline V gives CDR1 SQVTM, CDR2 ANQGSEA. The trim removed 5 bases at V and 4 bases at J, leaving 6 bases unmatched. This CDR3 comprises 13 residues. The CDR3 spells CSVYREAADTQYF. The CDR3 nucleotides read TGCAGCGTTTACCGGGAGGCAGCAGATACGCAGTATTTT.

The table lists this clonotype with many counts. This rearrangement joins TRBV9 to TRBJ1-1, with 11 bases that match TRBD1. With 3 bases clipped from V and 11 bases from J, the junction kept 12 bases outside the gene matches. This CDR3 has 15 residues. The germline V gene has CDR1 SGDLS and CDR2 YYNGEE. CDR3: CASSDTFGQGAVAFF. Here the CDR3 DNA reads TGTGCCAGCAGCGACACCTTCGGACAGGGGGCCGTGGCTTTCTTT. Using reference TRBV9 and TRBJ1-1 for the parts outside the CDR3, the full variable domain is DSGVTQTPKHLITATGQRVTLRCSPRSGDLSVYWYQQSLDQGLQFLIQYYNGEERAKGNILERFSAQQFPDLHSELNLSSLELGDSALYFCASSDTFGQGAVAFFGQGTRLTVV.

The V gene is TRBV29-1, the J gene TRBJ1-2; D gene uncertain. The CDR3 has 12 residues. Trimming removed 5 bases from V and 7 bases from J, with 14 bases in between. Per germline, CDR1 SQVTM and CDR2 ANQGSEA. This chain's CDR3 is CSVRTASTGYTF. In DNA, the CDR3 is TGCAGCGTTAGGACGGCCTCTACTGGCTACACCTTC.

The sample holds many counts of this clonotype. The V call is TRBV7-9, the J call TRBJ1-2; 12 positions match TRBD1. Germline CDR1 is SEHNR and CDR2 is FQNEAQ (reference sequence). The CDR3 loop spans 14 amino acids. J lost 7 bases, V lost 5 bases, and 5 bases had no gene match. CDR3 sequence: CASSPAGQGAGYTF. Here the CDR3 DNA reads TGTGCCAGCAGCCCAGCGGGACAGGGGGCTGGCTACACCTTC. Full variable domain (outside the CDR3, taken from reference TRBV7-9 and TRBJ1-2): DTGVSQNPRHKITKRGQNVTFRCDPISEHNRLYWYRQTLGQGPEFLTYFQNEAQLEKSRLLSDRFSAERPKGSFSTLEIQRTEQGDSAMYLCASSPAGQGAGYTFGSGTRLTVV.